This is a list of T cell receptor beta chains from one sample in a study of cytomegalovirus exposure and HLA in healthy donors. Method: immunoSEQ multiplex PCR; TCRdb's copy keeps in-frame clones and lacks some. The sample shows 100,000 or so clones, about 81% of them seen only once. Sequenced: PBMCs. The receptors come from a man younger than 40 in good health and CMV-seronegative. The CDR3 runs from the conserved cysteine through the conserved F or W. Each record gives: D gene, clone size, J gene, V gene, CDR3 protein, CDR3 DNA. D genes are given only for firm matches. Where a row states a size, it is once, few, many or the class of an expanded clone; other rows omit it.

NA,NA,TRBJ2-3,TRBV30,CAWSRGDTQYF,TGTGCCTGGAGTCGCGGAGATACGCAGTATTTT
NA,NA,TRBJ2-7,TRBV7-6,CASSLAAANSYEQYF,TGTGCCAGCAGCTTAGCTGCGGCTAACTCCTACGAGCAGTACTTC
TRBD2,NA,TRBJ2-3,TRBV5-1,CASSLGSSGVQDTQYF,TGCGCCAGCAGCTTGGGGTCCAGCGGGGTGCAGGATACGCAGTATTTT
NA,NA,TRBJ1-5,TRBV2,CASSEWPDNQPQHF,TGTGCCAGCAGTGAGTGGCCCGACAATCAGCCCCAGCATTTT
NA,few,TRBJ1-1,TRBV7-2,CASSVSRTVTEAFF,TGTGCCAGCAGCGTCAGCCGGACTGTGACTGAAGCTTTCTTT
NA,NA,TRBJ2-7,TRBV5-1,CASSSYTSYEQYF,TGCGCCAGCAGCTCCTATACGTCCTACGAGCAGTACTTC
NA,NA,TRBJ2-1,TRBV2,CASSELRGEYNEQFF,TGTGCCAGCAGTGAACTTCGAGGAGAGTACAATGAGCAGTTCTTC
NA,NA,TRBJ2-3,TRBV5-1,CASSRGLNYQSTDTQYF,TGCGCCAGCTCTAGGGGTCTAAATTACCAAAGCACAGATACGCAGTATTTT
NA,NA,TRBJ1-3,TRBV7-2,CASSPRPDTSGNTIYF,TGTGCCAGCAGCCCCAGGCCTGACACTTCTGGAAACACCATATATTTT
NA,NA,TRBJ2-7,TRBV5-1,CASSDIVGLHASPYEQYF,TGCGCCAGCAGCGATATCGTTGGGCTCCACGCGTCCCCCTACGAGCAGTACTTC
NA,NA,TRBJ1-2,TRBV4-2,CASSHVLISINYGYTF,TGTGCCAGCAGCCATGTGCTCATCTCTATAAACTATGGCTACACCTTC
TRBD2,NA,TRBJ2-3,TRBV9,CASSFTTSGGTDTQYF,TGTGCCAGCAGCTTCACAACGAGCGGGGGCACAGATACGCAGTATTTT
NA,few,TRBJ1-1,TRBV5-6,CASSLLGAVGNTEAFF,TGTGCCAGCAGCTTGTTGGGGGCGGTGGGGAACACTGAAGCTTTCTTT
TRBD2,NA,TRBJ2-7,TRBV2,CASSGRAGGPREQYF,TGTGCCAGCAGTGGGAGAGCGGGAGGGCCGAGGGAGCAGTACTTC
TRBD1,NA,TRBJ1-5,TRBV15,CATSGTGGNQPQHF,TGTGCCACCAGCGGGACAGGGGGCAATCAGCCCCAGCATTTT
NA,once,TRBJ2-1,TRBV10-1,CASSESRAEGNEQFF,TGCGCCAGCAGTGAGTCCAGGGCAGAAGGCAATGAGCAGTTCTTC
NA,NA,TRBJ1-5,TRBV27,CASTLYQGQPQHF,TGTGCCAGCACCCTGTACCAGGGCCAGCCCCAGCATTTT
NA,NA,TRBJ2-2,TRBV6-1,CASSDTDRNTGELFF,TGTGCCAGCAGTGATACGGACAGGAACACCGGGGAGCTGTTTTTT
TRBD2,NA,TRBJ2-3,TRBV19,CASSAGRRLAGTDTQYF,TGTGCCAGTAGTGCGGGGCGAAGACTAGCGGGAACAGATACGCAGTATTTT
NA,NA,TRBJ2-1,TRBV4-1,CASSHPGRDRRYNEQFF,TGCGCCAGCAGCCATCCTGGGAGGGACAGGCGGTACAATGAGCAGTTCTTC
NA,NA,TRBJ2-7,TRBV29-1,CSVEVVGYEQYF,TGCAGCGTTGAGGTGGTCGGTTACGAGCAGTACTTC
TRBD1,NA,TRBJ1-6,TRBV30,CAWGLTGGYNSPLHF,TGTGCCTGGGGGCTTACAGGGGGGTATAATTCACCCCTCCACTTT
NA,NA,TRBJ2-1,TRBV16,CASGPRSLAYNEQFF,TGTGCCAGCGGCCCCCGGTCTTTGGCCTACAATGAGCAGTTCTTC
TRBD1,NA,TRBJ1-6,TRBV6-5,CASAGQGDSPLHF,TGTGCCAGCGCGGGACAGGGCGATTCACCCCTCCACTTT
NA,NA,TRBJ1-5,TRBV19,CASTGYSNQPQHF,TGTGCCAGCACAGGGTATAGCAATCAGCCCCAGCATTTT
NA,few,TRBJ2-3,TRBV5-1,CASSLAMTDTQYF,TGCGCCAGCAGCTTGGCTATGACAGATACGCAGTATTTT
NA,NA,TRBJ1-5,TRBV5-6,CASSSLGGGSNQPQHF,TGTGCCAGCAGCTCGCTCGGCGGTGGAAGCAATCAGCCCCAGCATTTT